Sequencing of this TCR beta chain was carried out in a study of T-cell memory formation after mild COVID-19 (dated by TCRdb to the early 2020s). Context from the whole study: TCR sequence clusters from the two donors were largely donor specific. Longitudinal TCRalpha and TCRbeta repertoire sequencing tracked T-cell clones expanding and contracting after mild COVID-19 in a couple of donors. Two young, previously healthy adult volunteers made up the cohort, one male and one female.

This clonotype was detected only a few times. What antigen it recognizes has not been identified. Per-nucleotide qualities are absent, and no much larger clonotype sits a single base away. Ficoll-Paque density gradient centrifugation was the method used to isolate PBMCs. There are 15 amino acids in the CDR3, from cysteine to phenylalanine inclusive. CDR3 DNA only is kept here, 45 bases in frame from base 1. CDR1 and CDR2 are drawn from the germline V gene: KGHDR, SFDVKD. V is reduced by 0 bases and J by 2 bases, leaving a spacing of 8 bases between them. What the work shows at the level of the full study, not this receptor alone: Contracting CD4+ clones were found mainly in CM and EM memory subsets, while CD8+ clones were enriched in EMRA. The second-wave clones that peaked on day 37 were not confirmed to be SARS-CoV-2 specific. Some responding clones were detected in pre-infection memory, suggesting pre-existing cross-reactive memory T cells joined the SARS-CoV-2 response. Clones contracting from day 15 to 85 had balanced CD4/CD8 phenotypes, while a second wave expanding from day 15 to 37 was biased towards CD4+. The study included only a couple of mild cases, and larger cohorts that include severe cases with pre-infection samples were judged to be necessary.

The instrument given in TCRdb is Illumina NovaSeq 6000. cDNA libraries for TCRalpha and TCRbeta were prepared by 5'RACE using constant-segment primers, with sample barcodes and unique molecular identifiers added. RNA was extracted from every sample with Trizol reagent. Library amplification was performed in two PCR steps, and a second sample barcode and Illumina TruSeq adapters were introduced in the second step. Sequencing of the libraries was done on an Illumina NovaSeq, producing 2 x 150 bp paired-end reads. The authors' pipeline ran thus. Demultiplexing of reads and collapsing into UMI-guided consensus sequences were performed with migec v1.2.7. Using mixcr v2.1.11, UMI consensuses were aligned to TRA and TRB V and J templates and then assembled into clonotypes. A clonotype was counted as expanded or contracted only when both edgeR and NoisET called the clonotype significant, with the noise models trained on biological replicates. edgeR calls used a false discovery rate-adjusted p below 0.01 and a log2 fold-change threshold of 1. As an exploratory analysis of dynamics, max-normalized trajectories of the 1000 most abundant clonotypes were examined by PCA with hierarchical clustering. Each responding clone was given a CD4 or CD8 phenotype based on the CD4+ and CD8+ repertoires, which had been sequenced separately. TCRdb redid the processing of the public reads, applying fastp at Q25 and MiXCR, and retained in-frame beta chains. Each record represents a unique CDR3 protein, reported with the most common genes and DNA among its rows. In this record, the V and J calls reflect TCRdb's handling and not the investigators' own analysis. This sample has roughly 380,000 distinct CDR3 sequences in its table, and approximately 29% of those were observed once. The ten largest account for approximately 13% of the sample.

The sequencing input was PBMCs or a T cell subset sorted from them (not recorded which). The rearrangement combines TRBV24-1 with TRBJ2-3; the D gene could be either TRBD1 or TRBD2, each agreeing at 5 bases. This receptor was identified in an adult woman who had mild COVID-19 (a few samples of this study predate the infection). The sample titles of this study are shuffled in the database, so cell type and time point are left out; the donor was told from shared clones. The bases read TGTGCCACCAGTGATTTGGGGACCTACACAGATACGCAGTATTTT. Its coded protein is CATSDLGTYTDTQYF.